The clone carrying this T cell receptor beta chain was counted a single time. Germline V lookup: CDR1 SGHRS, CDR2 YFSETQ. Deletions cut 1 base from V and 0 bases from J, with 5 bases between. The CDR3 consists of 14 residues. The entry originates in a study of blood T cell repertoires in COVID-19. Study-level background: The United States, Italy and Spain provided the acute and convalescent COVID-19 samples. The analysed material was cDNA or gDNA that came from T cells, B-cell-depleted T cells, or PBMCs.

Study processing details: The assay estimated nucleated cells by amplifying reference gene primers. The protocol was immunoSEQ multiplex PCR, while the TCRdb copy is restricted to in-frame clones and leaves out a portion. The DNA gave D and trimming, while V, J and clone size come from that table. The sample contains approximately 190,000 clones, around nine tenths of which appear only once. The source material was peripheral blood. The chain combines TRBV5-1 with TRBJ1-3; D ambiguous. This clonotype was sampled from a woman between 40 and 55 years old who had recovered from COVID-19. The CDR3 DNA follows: TGCGCCAGCAGCTTGTCCGTCTCTGGAAACACCATATATTTT. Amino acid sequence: CASSLSVSGNTIYF.